The 30 T cell receptor beta chains reported below all come from one sample, sequenced in a study of cytomegalovirus exposure and HLA in healthy donors. With 60 Vbeta and 13 Jbeta primers, the PCR was carried out. Here immunoSEQ multiplex PCR was the method, and the copy in TCRdb shows in-frame clones only, minus some. This table holds 250,000 to 350,000 clones, roughly 90% found once. Sequencing was performed on PBMCs. These receptors were obtained from a middle-aged man in good health and CMV-seropositive.

The chain uses TRBV28 and TRBJ2-3; possibly TRBD2 for D (6 bases). Germline loops: CDR1 MDHEN, CDR2 SYDVKM. The CDR3 spans 14 residues. The V end lost 8 bases, the J end lost 0 bases, and 12 bases lay between the germline ends. CDR3 amino acids: CASRPGLSTDTQYF. The CDR3 DNA is TGTGCCAGCCGACCGGGACTTAGCACAGATACGCAGTATTTT.

The chain links TRBV7-2 to TRBJ2-7; 10 bases align to TRBD2. Germline assignment: CDR1 SGHTA and CDR2 FQGNSA. This CDR3 comprises 16 residues. J gave up 2 bases and V 2 bases, and 6 bases lay outside the gene matches. The CDR3 nucleotides are TGTGCCAGCAGCTTAAGTTTAGCGGGAGGACCCTACGAGCAGTACTTC. Translated: CASSLSLAGGPYEQYF.

The genes are TRBV18 and TRBJ2-3; D unresolved. In germline, CDR1 is KGHSH, CDR2 LQKENI. The CDR3 runs 13 residues. Trimming cost V 5 bases and J 2 bases, with 8 bases left between them. CDR3 in DNA: TGTGCCAGCTCATCAGGAAACACAGATACGCAGTATTTT. It codes for CASSSGNTDTQYF.

The chain carries TRBV27 and TRBJ2-1; TRBD2 aligns across 11 bases. Germline V lookup: CDR1 MNHEY, CDR2 SMNVEV (reference sequence). This CDR3 is 17 amino acids long. The ends lost 5 bases at V and 8 bases at J; junction bases unmatched: 14. This chain's CDR3 is CASSRELAGDGRDEQFF. The DNA of the CDR3 is TGTGCCAGCAGTAGAGAACTAGCGGGAGACGGGAGGGATGAGCAGTTCTTC.

In regard to this clone: The sample has other DNA sequences that encode this CDR3 too. Here the CDR3 DNA reads TGCGCCAGCAGCCAACCGGGACAGGGCTACGAGCAGTACTTC. It yields the protein CASSQPGQGYEQYF. The rearrangement links TRBV4-1 to TRBJ2-7; 9 nucleotides match TRBD1. With V trimmed by 2 bases and J by 3 bases, 2 bases remained unmatched. The CDR3 spans 14 residues. Germline V gives CDR1 MGHRA, CDR2 YSYEKL.

About this clone itself: Its ends do not fully match the called genes, so a read error is possible. The DNA of the CDR3 is TGTTCCAGCAGCAATCCCGGGACACCTACCTCTCGGACCCAGTACTTC. Translation gives CSSSNPGTPTSRTQYF. This chain links TRBV7-9 with TRBJ2-5; maybe TRBD1 (6 bases). This CDR3 spans 16 amino acids. CDR1 SEHNR and CDR2 FQNEAQ come from the germline V gene (reference sequence).

This clone appeared once. The rearrangement links TRBV7-3 to TRBJ2-1, with D possibly TRBD2 on 6 matching bases. The CDR3 contains 16 residues. Trimming cost V 2 bases and J 0 bases, with 11 bases left between them. The germline V gene has CDR1 SGHTA and CDR2 FQGTGA. This CDR3 reads CASSLSSASSYNEQFF. CDR3 coding DNA: TGTGCCAGCAGCTTATCTAGCGCGAGCTCCTACAATGAGCAGTTCTTC.

The chain employs TRBV7-8 and TRBJ2-7; TRBD1 might be the D (7 bases). CDR1 and CDR2 (germline): SGHVS, FQNEAQ. Trimming cost V 1 base and J 0 bases, with 13 bases left between them. This CDR3 contains 16 residues. The CDR3 spells CASSLEAGGSSYEQYF. DNA of the CDR3: TGTGCCAGCAGCTTAGAGGCAGGGGGGAGCTCCTACGAGCAGTACTTC.

In the case of this clone: Different DNA sequences within this sample yield the same CDR3. The chain joins TRBV19 to TRBJ1-5; maybe TRBD1 (6 bases). Germline-derived CDR1 and CDR2 are LNHDA and SQIVND (reference sequence). This CDR3 has 15 amino acids. Trimming stripped 1 base from V and 3 bases from J, with 10 bases between. The DNA of the CDR3 is TGTGCCAGTAGTATAGGACAGGTTTTCAATCAGCCCCAGCATTTT. This translates into CASSIGQVFNQPQHF.

This clone appeared a single time. Distinct nucleotide sequences in the sample also encode this CDR3. The chain uses TRBV27 and TRBJ1-5; D remains unclear. The length of the CDR3 is 12 residues. The V end was cut by 3 bases, the J end by 4 bases, with 4 bases between. CDR1 and CDR2 from the germline V gene are MNHEY and SMNVEV (reference sequence). The CDR3 here is CASSFLNQPQHF. CDR3 DNA sequence: TGTGCCAGCAGTTTCCTTAATCAGCCCCAGCATTTT.

The chain recombines TRBV27 with TRBJ2-2; D unresolved. V shed 1 base and J shed 5 bases, with 5 bases lying between them. This CDR3 is 13 amino acids long. The germline V gene encodes CDR1 MNHEY and CDR2 SMNVEV (reference sequence). CDR3 sequence reads: CASSLFLTGELFF. CDR3 in DNA: TGTGCCAGCAGTTTATTTCTAACCGGGGAGCTGTTTTTT.

This clone appeared a single time. This rearrangement joins TRBV30 to TRBJ2-7; 9 bases line up with TRBD2. The CDR3 has 16 amino acids. The trim removed 0 bases at V and 3 bases at J, leaving 9 bases unmatched. Germline V gene data show CDR1 as GTSNPN and CDR2 as SVGIG (reference sequence). The CDR3: CAWSVLRVAGDYEQYF. DNA of the CDR3: TGTGCCTGGAGTGTACTCCGGGTAGCGGGAGACTACGAGCAGTACTTC.

This chain links TRBV28 with TRBJ2-7, with D possibly being TRBD2 (5 bases). V was shortened by 3 bases and J by 2 bases, with 20 bases between the two germline ends. The CDR3 is made up of 17 amino acids. The germline V gene encodes CDR1 MDHEN and CDR2 SYDVKM. Here the CDR3 reads CASSFSGIGYAPYEQYF. The CDR3 nucleotides read TGTGCCAGCAGTTTTTCGGGGATCGGTTATGCGCCCTACGAGCAGTACTTC. The full variable domain, rest sourced from reference TRBV28 and TRBJ2-7, is DVKVTQSSRYLVKRTGEKVFLECVQDMDHENMFWYRQDPGLGLRLIYFSYDVKMKEKGDIPEGYSVSREKKERFSLILESASTNQTSMYLCASSFSGIGYAPYEQYFGPGTRLTVT.

This chain joins TRBV28 and TRBJ1-4; the match to TRBD1 covers 7 bases. V shed 8 bases, J shed 6 bases, and the junction held 9 bases outside the gene matches. This CDR3 region has 14 residues. Germline V gene sequence: CDR1 MDHEN, CDR2 SYDVKM. The CDR3 loop is CASGLGQIDEKLFF. As DNA, the CDR3 is TGTGCCAGCGGCCTGGGACAGATTGATGAAAAACTGTTTTTT.

The chain recombines TRBV14 with TRBJ2-3; D unresolved. The germline V gene encodes CDR1 SGHDN and CDR2 FVKESK. The CDR3 runs 16 residues. Trimming removed 2 bases at V and 4 bases at J, with 16 bases between. CDR3 in amino acids: CASSQPPGPRPDTQYF. The CDR3 nucleotides are TGTGCCAGCAGCCAACCGCCCGGCCCCAGGCCAGATACGCAGTATTTT.

This rearrangement joins TRBV18 to TRBJ1-2; 9 bases match TRBD1. This CDR3 contains 13 residues. Trimming removed 0 bases from V and 8 bases from J; junction bases left unmatched: 1. Germline assignment: CDR1 KGHSH and CDR2 LQKENI. In nucleotides, the CDR3 is TGTGCCAGCTCACCACCGGACAGGGGAGGCTACACCTTC. Translating it yields CASSPPDRGGYTF.

This clone was found a few times. The chain joins TRBV7-3 to TRBJ2-2, with D possibly TRBD1 on 6 matching bases. There are 14 residues in the CDR3. Germline V gene lookup returns CDR1 SGHTA and CDR2 FQGTGA. V lost 2 bases to trimming and J lost 3 bases, with 7 bases between them. The CDR3 bases are TGTGCCAGCAGCTTAGCAGGGGACACCGGGGAGCTGTTTTTT. Translating it yields CASSLAGDTGELFF.

The rearrangement joins TRBV6-5 to TRBJ2-6, with a weak D call TRBD1 (5 bases). There are 16 residues in the CDR3. Deletions cut 2 bases from V and 0 bases from J, with 8 bases between. Germline V lookup: CDR1 MNHEY, CDR2 SVGAGI. Written as DNA, the CDR3 is TGTGCCAGCAGTTACCCGGACAACTCTGGGGCCAACGTCCTGACTTTC. Amino acid sequence: CASSYPDNSGANVLTF.

The chain couples TRBV30 to TRBJ2-6, with D possibly TRBD2 on 6 matching bases. The germline V and J ends were trimmed by 4 bases and 5 bases, with 21 bases remaining between them. Germline CDR1 GTSNPN, CDR2 SVGIG (reference sequence). CDR3 size: 17 residues. The DNA of the CDR3 is TGTGCCTGGAACCCGACGATGGGGGGTTCCTGGGCCAACGTCCTGACTTTC. This codes for CAWNPTMGGSWANVLTF.

This clone was seen only a few times. This chain joins TRBV19 and TRBJ2-1, with 13 bases aligning to TRBD2. Germline CDR1 reads LNHDA; CDR2 reads SQIVND (reference sequence). J was trimmed by 9 bases and V by 2 bases; bases with no gene match: 10. This CDR3 spans 17 amino acids. The chain's CDR3 is CASSIIRTSGSSVEQFF. CDR3 DNA: TGTGCCAGTAGTATAATAAGGACTAGCGGGAGTTCGGTTGAGCAGTTCTTC.

This clone has a single count. The CDR3 coding sequence is TGCGCCAGCAGCTGGACAGGGCGGGATACGCAGTATTTT. Encoded protein: CASSWTGRDTQYF. The chain employs TRBV5-1 and TRBJ2-3; 8 positions agree with TRBD1. V trimming: 3 bases; J trimming: 6 bases; junction bases outside the gene matches: 3. Per germline, CDR1 SGHRS and CDR2 YFSETQ. The CDR3 has 13 residues.

The chain has TRBV13 and TRBJ2-7; TRBD1 agrees at 9 bases. V was pared by 1 base and J by 1 base, with 11 bases of the junction left unmatched. This CDR3 has 18 amino acids. Germline V gene sequence: CDR1 PRHDT, CDR2 FYEKMQ (reference sequence). As DNA, the CDR3 is TGTGCCAGCAGCTTAGTGGACAGGGGCGGGGAGCTGTCCTACGAGCAGTACTTC. This encodes CASSLVDRGGELSYEQYF.

This chain uses TRBV27 with TRBJ2-1, with D possibly being TRBD2 (6 bases). The CDR3 is 14 amino acids. Trimming took 4 bases from V and 4 from J, leaving 11 bases between them. CDR1 and CDR2 from the germline V gene are MNHEY and SMNVEV (reference sequence). CDR3 amino acids: CASSSFSGYNEQFF. The CDR3 bases are TGTGCCAGCAGTTCCTTTAGCGGTTACAATGAGCAGTTCTTC.

This clone showed up just a few times. The chain couples TRBV5-6 to TRBJ2-7; 9 nucleotides line up with TRBD2. Germline V gene data show CDR1 as SGHDT and CDR2 as YYEEEE. The CDR3 runs 16 residues. V gave up 0 bases and J gave up 5 bases; unmatched junction bases: 9. In nucleotides, the CDR3 is TGTGCCAGCAGCTTGGCCGGTAGCGGGAGTGGCCACGAGCAGTACTTC. This encodes CASSLAGSGSGHEQYF.

V gene TRBV11-2 combines with J gene TRBJ2-7; D is unclear. The CDR3 sequence is 13 residues long. Germline CDR1 is SGHAT and CDR2 is FQNNGV. Deletions cut 1 base from V and 5 bases from J, with 9 bases between. CDR3 nucleotide sequence: TGTGCCAGCAGCTTAGGCGGCGTAAACGAGCAGTACTTC. Protein product: CASSLGGVNEQYF.

The V gene is TRBV15, the J gene TRBJ1-5; D gene unclear. V dropped 5 bases and J dropped 0 bases, with 11 bases sitting between them. The CDR3 runs to 15 residues. Germline values: CDR1 LNHNV, CDR2 YYDKDF (reference sequence). CDR3 in DNA: TGTGCCACCAGCCATGGACGGGATAGCAATCAGCCCCAGCATTTT. It encodes CATSHGRDSNQPQHF.

V is TRBV4-2 and J is TRBJ1-2, with D possibly TRBD1 on 6 matching bases. The V and J ends lost 0 bases and 2 bases respectively, with 13 bases between them. The CDR3 contains 16 residues. Germline V gene lookup returns CDR1 LGHNA and CDR2 YNFKEQ. In DNA, the CDR3 is TGTGCCAGCAGCCAAGATCGGGAGGGGGGAAACTATGGCTACACCTTC. Its translation is CASSQDREGGNYGYTF.

V and J are TRBV4-2 and TRBJ2-7, with TRBD2 matching over 13 bases. Germline V CDR1 and CDR2: LGHNA, YNFKEQ. The CDR3 is made up of 14 amino acids. With V trimmed by 4 bases and J by 6 bases, 3 bases remained unmatched. Here the CDR3 DNA reads TGTGCCAGCAGCCCAGGACTAGCGGGAGTCGAGCAGTACTTC. Amino acid sequence: CASSPGLAGVEQYF.

The chain combines TRBV7-6 with TRBJ2-7, with 7 positions matching TRBD2. The CDR3 has 14 residues. Germline CDR1 and CDR2: SGHVS and FNYEAQ. With 4 bases clipped from V and 2 bases from J, the junction kept 5 bases outside the gene matches. CDR3 loop: CASSSRTSAYEQYF. CDR3 DNA sequence: TGTGCCAGCAGCTCCCGAACTAGCGCCTACGAGCAGTACTTC.

The chain links TRBV27 to TRBJ2-1; D might be TRBD2 (6 bases). Trimming shortened V by 4 bases and J by 5 bases, and 15 bases separated the two germline ends. Germline CDR1 and CDR2: MNHEY and SMNVEV (reference sequence). This CDR3 has 15 amino acids. CDR3 nucleotide sequence: TGTGCCAGCAGTTCCCCAAGCGGAGGGAACAATGAGCAGTTCTTC. This gives the protein CASSSPSGGNNEQFF.